The clone carrying this T cell receptor beta chain has ten or more counts. Antigen specificity is unknown. This record comes from a study of tumor and adjacent non-tumor tissue in lung cancer. Study-level information: Histology: about a dozen adenocarcinoma, a couple of squamous cell carcinoma, 1 small cell lung cancer.

RNA was extracted from bulk tissue without any cell sorting. Chemotherapy-naive patients with new lung cancer underwent thoracic surgery in China, August–late 2014. A modified ARM-PCR protocol with three rounds of nested PCR amplified TCRbeta. From the multiplex PCR reads, TCRdb called clonotypes with MiXCR, one entry per CDR3 protein. The repertoire holds more than 90,000 distinct CDR3 sequences, with 67% as singletons. Points from the study as a whole: Tumor tissue had significantly higher TCR diversity than normal lung.

The source material was lung tumor tissue. The sequence derives from a man in his 60s with non-small cell lung cancer.

CDR3 amino acids: CSAEQLAGVNYNEQFF. CDR3 in DNA: TGCAGCGCCGAACAACTAGCGGGAGTAAACTACAATGAGCAGTTCTTC. The V gene is TRBV29-1, the J gene TRBJ2-1, with 11 bases identical to TRBD2. The germline V gene encodes CDR1 SQVTM and CDR2 ANQGSEA. The V and J ends lost 7 bases and 3 bases, in that order; junction bases with no gene match: 11. The CDR3 is made up of 16 amino acids.